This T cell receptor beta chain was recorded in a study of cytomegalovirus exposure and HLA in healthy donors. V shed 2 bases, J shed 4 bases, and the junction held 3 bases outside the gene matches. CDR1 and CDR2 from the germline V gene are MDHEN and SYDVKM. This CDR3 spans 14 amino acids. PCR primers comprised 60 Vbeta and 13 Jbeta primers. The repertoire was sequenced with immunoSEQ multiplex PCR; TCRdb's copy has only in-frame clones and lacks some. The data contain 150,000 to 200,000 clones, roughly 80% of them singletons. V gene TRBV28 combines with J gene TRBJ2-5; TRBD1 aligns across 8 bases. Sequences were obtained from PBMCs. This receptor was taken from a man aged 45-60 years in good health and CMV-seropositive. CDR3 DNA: TGTGCCAGCAGTTTAACAGGGGGTAGAGAGACCCAGTACTTC. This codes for CASSLTGGRETQYF.